This T cell receptor beta chain was observed in a study of vaccination and CD4 T cells after COVID-19 (dated by TCRdb to between 2021 and 2023). Background on the whole study: Convalescent patients had a positive SARS-CoV-2 result on nasal swab PCR, and of these patients, fewer than ten had mild disease and one had severe disease. In 10 COVID-19 convalescent patients and a few infection-naive healthy vaccine recipients, researchers compared the spike-specific CD4+ TCR repertoire from before mRNA vaccination with the repertoire from after. Control cultures received a CEFX viral epitope pool as the positive control, an HIV-1 Nef peptide pool as the negative control, or no peptide. Each participant got two doses of either the Pfizer-BioNTech BNT162b2 vaccine (n=8) or the Moderna mRNA-1273 vaccine (n=2). In the convalescent cohort there were six males and four females, among whom were two Hispanic individuals, seven Caucasians, two Asians and one multiracial person. Post-COVID blood samples from convalescent patients were collected a median of roughly 100 days after diagnosis, with a range of about 30 to 170 days. For stimulating the cultures, overlapping spike peptide pools were used, derived from SARS-CoV-2 as well as from the common cold coronaviruses HCoV-NL63, HCoV-OC43 and HCoV-229E. Post-vaccine blood samples were taken a median of around 68 days after the second vaccine dose, with a range of about 12 to 250 days.

This clonotype appeared a few times. Its antigen is still unknown. No much larger clone exists at a distance of one base, and base qualities are not known. Libraries came from PCR. DNA from cultured CD4+ T cells underwent TCR sequencing with the Oncomine TCR Beta short-read assay at the Johns Hopkins FTIC core. The QIAamp micro DNA kit was used to extract genomic DNA from the cultured CD4+ T cells. The Oncomine TCR Beta libraries from cultured CD4+ T cells were pooled using unique dual indexes and then sequenced on an Illumina iSeq 100. Per the source publication's procedure: Non-productive sequences were removed, and CDR3s that did not start with C, did not end with F or W, or were shorter than 7 amino acids were discarded. The MANAFEST web application identified antigen-specific clonotypes by comparing peptide-stimulated wells against reference wells and other culture wells. To be called positive, a clone needed an FDR below 0.05, an odds ratio above 5, and a productive frequency above 0.1% in at least two of three replicate wells. Clonotypes that were significantly expanded in both SARS-CoV-2 spike wells and at least one common cold coronavirus spike condition were defined as cross-reactive. Similarity between CDR3 sequences was evaluated in R version 3.6.1 using Levenshtein distances (stringdist) and unrooted phylogenetic trees (ape). TCRdb trimmed public reads at Q25 via fastp, called clones via MiXCR and kept in-frame beta chains. Rows with one shared CDR3 protein collapse into an entry with the most common genes and DNA. The V and J calls, along with clone size, are taken from TCRdb and not from the paper's own processing. In this sample the table shows roughly 15,000 distinct CDR3 sequences, approximately 60% of which occur a single time. The ten largest clones add up to more than 4.5% of the sample.

At the junction V is shortened by 6 bases and J by 2 bases; bases outside the gene matches: 4. Via the germline V gene, CDR1 is MDHEN and CDR2 SYDVKM. Spanning cysteine to phenylalanine, the CDR3 consists of 14 amino acids. Only the CDR3 DNA is retained, 42 bases long and in frame from the first base. Study-wide conclusions, independent of this receptor: In convalescent patients, nearly all vaccine-specific clones (304 of 307) were found to be mono-reactive for SARS-CoV-2 spike rather than cross-reactive with common cold coronaviruses. An increase in the median number of SARS-CoV-2-reactive clonotypes from around 20 after infection to a few dozen after vaccination was observed, but the change was not found to be significant. The number of convalescent patients in the study was relatively small, and the study did not examine early timepoints following natural infection. Among the post-vaccine SARS-CoV-2-reactive clones in convalescent patients, a median about 89% showed up only after vaccination, which suggests vaccine-specific priming.

What the treatment or condition label conveys for this sample: roughly 10-day PBMC culture with coronavirus spike peptide pools or control peptides (ViraFEST assay). The ViraFEST assay was used in the study, in which antigen-specific T cells were expanded with peptide pools and expanded clonotypes were subsequently identified by TCR sequencing. The positive SARS-CoV-2 PCR tests of the convalescent patients were dated from March to December 2020, before the Alpha, Beta and Delta variants emerged in the United States. Each well held millions of PBMCs cultured in IMDM containing about 5% human AB serum and 9 to 10 IU/ml IL-2, with approximately 9.2 ug/ml peptide pools added. Half of the culture medium was replaced with fresh IL-2-containing medium on days 3 and 7. CD4+ T cells were isolated after approximately eleven days of culture through negative selection using the EasySep CD4+ T cell isolation kit. Ficoll-Paque Plus gradient centrifugation was used to isolate PBMCs from whole blood, and the isolated PBMCs were then either used fresh or cryopreserved at -140C. Triplicate wells were generally used for each culture condition.

The chain is encoded by TRBV28 joined to TRBJ1-1, with TRBD1 identical over 9 junction bases. The TCR was taken from a human donor who had recovered from COVID-19. The starting material was CD4+ T cells from blood, cultured in vitro, obtained after SARS-CoV-2 vaccination. The nucleotide sequence is TGTGCCAGCAGAAACACAGGGGGCAACACTGAAGCTTTCTTT. It translates as CASRNTGGNTEAFF.